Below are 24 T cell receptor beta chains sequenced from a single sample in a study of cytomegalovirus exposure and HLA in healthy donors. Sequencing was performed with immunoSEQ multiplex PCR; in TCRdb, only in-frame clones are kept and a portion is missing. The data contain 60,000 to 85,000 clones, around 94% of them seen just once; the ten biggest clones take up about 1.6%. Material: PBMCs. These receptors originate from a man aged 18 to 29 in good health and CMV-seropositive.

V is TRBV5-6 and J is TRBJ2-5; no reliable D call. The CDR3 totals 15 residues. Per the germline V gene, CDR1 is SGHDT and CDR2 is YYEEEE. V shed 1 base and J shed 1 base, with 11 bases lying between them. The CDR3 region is CASSLPRLGQETQYF. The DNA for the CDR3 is TGTGCCAGCAGCTTGCCTCGACTGGGCCAAGAGACCCAGTACTTC. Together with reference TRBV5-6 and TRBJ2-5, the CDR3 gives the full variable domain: DAGVTQSPTHLIKTRGQQVTLRCSPKSGHDTVSWYQQALGQGPQFIFQYYEEEERQRGNFPDRFSGHQFPNYSSELNVNALLLGDSALYLCASSLPRLGQETQYFGPGTRLLVL.

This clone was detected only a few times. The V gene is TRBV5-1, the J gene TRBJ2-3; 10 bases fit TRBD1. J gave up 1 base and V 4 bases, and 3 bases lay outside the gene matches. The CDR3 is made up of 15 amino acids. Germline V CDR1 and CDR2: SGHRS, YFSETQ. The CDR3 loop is CASSLGQGRTDTQYF. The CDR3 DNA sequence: TGCGCCAGCAGCCTGGGACAGGGGCGCACAGATACGCAGTATTTT.

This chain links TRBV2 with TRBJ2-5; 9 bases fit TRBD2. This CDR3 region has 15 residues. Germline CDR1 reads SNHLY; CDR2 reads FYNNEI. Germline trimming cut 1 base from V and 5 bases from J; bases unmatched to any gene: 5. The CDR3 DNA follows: TGTGCCAGCAGTGAAGGAGCGGGAGGAGGGGAGACCCAGTACTTC. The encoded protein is CASSEGAGGGETQYF.

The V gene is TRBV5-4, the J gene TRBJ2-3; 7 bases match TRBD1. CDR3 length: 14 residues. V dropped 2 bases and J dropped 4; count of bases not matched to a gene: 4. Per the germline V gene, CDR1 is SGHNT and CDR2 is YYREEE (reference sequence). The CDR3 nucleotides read TGTGCCAGCAGCTTAGGTCAGGGGGCAGATACGCAGTATTTT. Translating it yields CASSLGQGADTQYF.

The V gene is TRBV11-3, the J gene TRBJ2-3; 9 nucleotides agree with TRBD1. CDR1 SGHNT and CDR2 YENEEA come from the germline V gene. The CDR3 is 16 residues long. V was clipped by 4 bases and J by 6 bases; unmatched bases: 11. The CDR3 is CASSYYRDRAVDTQYF. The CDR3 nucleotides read TGTGCCAGCAGCTACTACCGGGACAGGGCGGTGGATACGCAGTATTTT.

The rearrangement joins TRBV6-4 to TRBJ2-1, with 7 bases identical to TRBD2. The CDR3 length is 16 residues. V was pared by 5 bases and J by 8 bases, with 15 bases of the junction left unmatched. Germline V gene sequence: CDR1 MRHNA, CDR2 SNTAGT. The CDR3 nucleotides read TGTGCCAGCAGTCGCGGTCCCGGGACTACCGGCGATGAGCAGTTCTTC. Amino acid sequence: CASSRGPGTTGDEQFF.

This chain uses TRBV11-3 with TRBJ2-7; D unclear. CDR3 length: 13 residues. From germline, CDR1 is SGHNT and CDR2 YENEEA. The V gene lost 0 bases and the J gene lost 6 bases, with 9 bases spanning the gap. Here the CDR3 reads CASSLDPTLEQYF. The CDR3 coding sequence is TGTGCCAGCAGCTTAGATCCGACTCTCGAGCAGTACTTC.

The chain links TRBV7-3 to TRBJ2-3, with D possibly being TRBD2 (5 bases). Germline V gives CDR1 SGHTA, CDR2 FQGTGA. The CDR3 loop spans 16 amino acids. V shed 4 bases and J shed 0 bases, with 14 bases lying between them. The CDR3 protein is CASSSGRLSSTDTQYF. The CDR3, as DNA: TGTGCCAGCAGCTCCGGGCGACTAAGTAGCACAGATACGCAGTATTTT.

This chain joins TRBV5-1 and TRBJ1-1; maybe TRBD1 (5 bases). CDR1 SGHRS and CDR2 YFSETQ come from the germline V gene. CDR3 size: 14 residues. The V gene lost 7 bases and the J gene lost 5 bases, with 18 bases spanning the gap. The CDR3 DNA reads TGCGCCAGCCGCGAACCGACAGAGAATACTGAAGCTTTCTTT. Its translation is CASREPTENTEAFF. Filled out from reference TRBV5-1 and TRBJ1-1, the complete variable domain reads KAGVTQTPRYLIKTRGQQVTLSCSPISGHRSVSWYQQTPGQGLQFLFEYFSETQRNKGNFPGRFSGRQFSNSRSEMNVSTLELGDSALYLCASREPTENTEAFFGQGTRLTVV.

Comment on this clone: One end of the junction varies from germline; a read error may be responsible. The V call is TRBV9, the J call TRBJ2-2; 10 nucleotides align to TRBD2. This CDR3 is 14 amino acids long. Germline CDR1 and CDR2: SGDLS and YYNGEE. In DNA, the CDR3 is TGTGCCAGCAGAGTAGCGGGAGGCACCGGGGAGCTGTTTTTT. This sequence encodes CASRVAGGTGELFF.

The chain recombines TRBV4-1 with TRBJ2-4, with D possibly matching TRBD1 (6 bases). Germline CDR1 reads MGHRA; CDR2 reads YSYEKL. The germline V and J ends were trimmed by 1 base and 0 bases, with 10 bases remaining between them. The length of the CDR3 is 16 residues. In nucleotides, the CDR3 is TGCGCCAGCAGCCAAGGGGGGCTAGGAGCCAAAAACATTCAGTACTTC. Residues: CASSQGGLGAKNIQYF.

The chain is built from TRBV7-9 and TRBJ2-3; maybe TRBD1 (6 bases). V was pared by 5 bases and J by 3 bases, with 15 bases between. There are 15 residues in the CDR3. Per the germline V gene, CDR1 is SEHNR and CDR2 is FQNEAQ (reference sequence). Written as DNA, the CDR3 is TGTGCCAGCAGCGCCTACAGGGTAGGGACAGATACGCAGTATTTT. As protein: CASSAYRVGTDTQYF.

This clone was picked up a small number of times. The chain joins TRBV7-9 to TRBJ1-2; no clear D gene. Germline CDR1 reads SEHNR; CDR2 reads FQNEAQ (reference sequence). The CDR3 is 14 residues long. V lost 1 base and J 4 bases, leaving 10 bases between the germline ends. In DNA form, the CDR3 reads TGTGCCAGCAGCTTAGGAAGCGGCCCCTATGGCTACACCTTC. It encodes CASSLGSGPYGYTF.

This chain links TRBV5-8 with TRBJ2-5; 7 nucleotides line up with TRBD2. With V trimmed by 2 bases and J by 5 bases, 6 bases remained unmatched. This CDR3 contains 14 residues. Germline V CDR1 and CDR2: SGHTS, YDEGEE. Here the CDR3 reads CASSFRTRAETQYF. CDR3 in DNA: TGTGCCAGCAGCTTCAGGACTAGGGCGGAGACCCAGTACTTC.

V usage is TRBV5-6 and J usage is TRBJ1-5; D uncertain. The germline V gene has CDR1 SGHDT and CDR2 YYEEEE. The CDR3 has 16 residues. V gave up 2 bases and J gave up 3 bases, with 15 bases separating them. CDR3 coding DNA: TGTGCCAGCAGCTTCTCTTCGCAGGCACACAATCAGCCCCAGCATTTT. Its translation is CASSFSSQAHNQPQHF.

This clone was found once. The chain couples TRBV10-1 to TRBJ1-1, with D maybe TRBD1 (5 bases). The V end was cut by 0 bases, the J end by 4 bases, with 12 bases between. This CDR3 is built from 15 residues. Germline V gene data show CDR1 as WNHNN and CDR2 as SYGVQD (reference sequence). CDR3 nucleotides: TGCGCCAGCAGTGAGTCGAAGGGAGGGGCCACTGAAGCTTTCTTT. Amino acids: CASSESKGGATEAFF.

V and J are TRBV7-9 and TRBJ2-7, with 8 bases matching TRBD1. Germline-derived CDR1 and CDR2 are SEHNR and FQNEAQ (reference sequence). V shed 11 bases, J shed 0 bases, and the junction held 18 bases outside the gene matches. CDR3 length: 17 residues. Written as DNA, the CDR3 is TGTGCCGTCTCGAGGGACAGGTTTTCCCGGAGCTCCTACGAGCAGTACTTC. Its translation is CAVSRDRFSRSSYEQYF. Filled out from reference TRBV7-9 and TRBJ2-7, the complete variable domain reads DTGVSQNPRHKITKRGQNVTFRCDPISEHNRLYWYRQTLGQGPEFLTYFQNEAQLEKSRLLSDRFSAERPKGSFSTLEIQRTEQGDSAMYLCAVSRDRFSRSSYEQYFGPGTRLTVT.

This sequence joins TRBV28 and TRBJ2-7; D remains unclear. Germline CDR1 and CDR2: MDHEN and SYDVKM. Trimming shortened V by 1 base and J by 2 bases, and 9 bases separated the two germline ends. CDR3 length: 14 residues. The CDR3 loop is CASSLSTQTYEQYF. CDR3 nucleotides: TGTGCCAGCAGTTTATCAACACAGACCTACGAGCAGTACTTC.

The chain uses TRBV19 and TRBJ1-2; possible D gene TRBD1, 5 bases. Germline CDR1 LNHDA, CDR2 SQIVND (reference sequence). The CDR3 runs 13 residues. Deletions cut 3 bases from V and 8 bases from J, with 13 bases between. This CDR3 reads CASSMSQVGGYTF. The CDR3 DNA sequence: TGTGCCAGTAGTATGTCACAGGTGGGCGGCTACACCTTC.

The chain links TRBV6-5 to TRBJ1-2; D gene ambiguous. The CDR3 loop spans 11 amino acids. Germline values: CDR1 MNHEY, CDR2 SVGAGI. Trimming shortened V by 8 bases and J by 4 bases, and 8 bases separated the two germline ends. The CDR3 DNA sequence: TGTGCCAGCGAGGGTGGCTATGGCTACACCTTC. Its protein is CASEGGYGYTF.

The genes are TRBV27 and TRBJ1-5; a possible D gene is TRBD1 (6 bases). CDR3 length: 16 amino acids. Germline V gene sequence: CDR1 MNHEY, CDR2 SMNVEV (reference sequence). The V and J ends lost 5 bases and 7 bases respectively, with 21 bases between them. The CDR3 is CASSRQSVRGSQPQHF. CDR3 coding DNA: TGTGCCAGCAGTAGACAATCGGTCAGGGGCAGCCAGCCCCAGCATTTT.

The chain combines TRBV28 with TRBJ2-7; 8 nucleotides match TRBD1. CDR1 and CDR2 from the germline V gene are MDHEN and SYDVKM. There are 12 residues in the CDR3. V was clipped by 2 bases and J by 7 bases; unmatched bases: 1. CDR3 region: CASSLTGGEQYF. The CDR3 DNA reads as TGTGCCAGCAGTTTAACAGGGGGGGAGCAGTACTTC.

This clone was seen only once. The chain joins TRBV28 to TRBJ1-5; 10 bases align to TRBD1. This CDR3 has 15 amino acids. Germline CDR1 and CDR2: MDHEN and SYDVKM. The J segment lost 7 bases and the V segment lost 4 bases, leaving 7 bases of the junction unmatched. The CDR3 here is CASSSQDRGGQPQHF. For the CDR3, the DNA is TGTGCCAGCAGTTCACAGGACAGGGGGGGCCAGCCCCAGCATTTT.

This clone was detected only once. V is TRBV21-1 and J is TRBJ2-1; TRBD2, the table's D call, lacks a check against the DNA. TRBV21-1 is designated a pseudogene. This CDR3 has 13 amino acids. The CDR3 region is CASWDFGYNEQFF. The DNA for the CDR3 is TGTGCCAGCTGGGACTTCGGTTACAATGAGCAGTTCTTC.